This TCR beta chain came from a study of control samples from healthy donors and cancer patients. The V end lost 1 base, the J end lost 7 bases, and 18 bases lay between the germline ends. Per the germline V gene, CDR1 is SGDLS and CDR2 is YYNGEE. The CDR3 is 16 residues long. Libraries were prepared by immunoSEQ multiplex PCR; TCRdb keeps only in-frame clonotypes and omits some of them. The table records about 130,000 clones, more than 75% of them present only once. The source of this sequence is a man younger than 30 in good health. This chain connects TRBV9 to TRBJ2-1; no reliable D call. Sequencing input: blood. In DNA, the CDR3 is TGTGCCAGCAGCGTAAGGAGACTTCCATATAGAAATGAGCAGTTCTTC. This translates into CASSVRRLPYRNEQFF.